This is a list of T cell receptor beta chains from one sample in a study of pediatric ulcerative colitis. Measured with immunoSEQ multiplex PCR; TCRdb has only the in-frame clones, and not every one. In the table there are about 18,000 clones, approximately 80% of which are singletons. The sample comprised gut tissue. The receptors originated from a boy under 18 who was a control in a study of pediatric ulcerative colitis. The CDR3 runs from the conserved cysteine through the conserved F or W. D genes are given only for firm matches. Clone size is shown for a subset of rows, as once, few, many or a class of expanded clone.

CASSPSTGSYEQYF | TGTGCCAGCAGCCCGTCGACAGGGTCTTACGAGCAGTACTTC | TRBJ2-7 | TRBD1 | NA | TRBV7-2
CASFQTANTEAFF | TGTGCCAGCTTCCAGACAGCGAACACTGAAGCTTTCTTT | TRBJ1-1 | NA | NA | TRBV18
CATSRDRGTAYEQYF | TGTGCCACCAGCAGAGACCGAGGGACAGCCTACGAGCAGTACTTC | TRBJ2-7 | TRBD1 | NA | TRBV15
CASSRGGTDTQYF | TGCGCCAGCAGCCGCGGCGGCACAGATACGCAGTATTTT | TRBJ2-3 | NA | NA | TRBV4-1
CASSPHYGGGTDTQYF | TGCGCCAGCAGCCCCCACTACGGGGGGGGCACAGATACGCAGTATTTT | TRBJ2-3 | TRBD2 | once | TRBV5-1
CSAGPHTEAFF | TGCAGTGCTGGACCTCACACTGAAGCTTTCTTT | TRBJ1-1 | NA | NA | TRBV20-1
CASSEGLGSSQYF | TGTGCCAGCAGCGAAGGACTAGGTTCGTCGCAGTACTTC | TRBJ2-7 | TRBD2 | NA | TRBV9
CASMRTAPSYGYTF | TGTGCCAGCATGAGGACAGCGCCCAGCTATGGCTACACCTTC | TRBJ1-2 | NA | NA | TRBV2
CASSSPLSAEETQYF | TGTGCCAGCAGCTCCCCCTTAAGTGCGGAAGAGACCCAGTACTTC | TRBJ2-5 | NA | NA | TRBV7-6
CATSRGQGWNTGELFF | TGTGCCACCAGCAGAGGTCAGGGATGGAATACCGGGGAGCTGTTTTTT | TRBJ2-2 | NA | NA | TRBV15